This T cell receptor beta chain stems from a study of metastatic and nonmetastatic thyroid tumors. Study-level background: Repertoires were compared across blood and tumor or nodule tissue from malignant and benign thyroid patients.

CDR3 length equals 14 residues. Trimming shortened V by 1 base and J by 5 bases, and 12 bases separated the two germline ends. The entire patient cohort was treatment-naive prior to thyroid surgery. TCRdb re-called the PCR reads through MiXCR. The sample holds some 35,000 clones, 35% seen once. The chain uses TRBV12-3 or TRBV12-4 and TRBJ2-7, with unresolved D. The receptor's source is a female donor with papillary thyroid cancer or a benign thyroid nodule (not recorded which). Some clones in this sample may be carry-over from other donors' samples. The sample consisted of tumor tissue. The CDR3 sequence: CASSLGGSSNEQYF. The CDR3 DNA reads TGTGCCAGCAGTTTAGGCGGCTCGTCCAACGAGCAGTACTTC.